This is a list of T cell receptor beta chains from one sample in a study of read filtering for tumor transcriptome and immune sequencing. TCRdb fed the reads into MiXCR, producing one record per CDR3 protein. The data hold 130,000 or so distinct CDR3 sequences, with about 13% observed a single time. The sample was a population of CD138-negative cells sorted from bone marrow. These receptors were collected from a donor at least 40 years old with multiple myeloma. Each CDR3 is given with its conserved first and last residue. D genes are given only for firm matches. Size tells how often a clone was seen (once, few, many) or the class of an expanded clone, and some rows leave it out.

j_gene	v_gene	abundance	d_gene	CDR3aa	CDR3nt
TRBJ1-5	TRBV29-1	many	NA	CSVDGDNDQPQHF	TGCAGCGTTGACGGGGACAATGATCAGCCCCAGCATTTT
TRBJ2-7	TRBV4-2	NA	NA	CASSQDRGNYEQYF	TGTGCCAGCAGCCAAGACAGGGGAAACTACGAGCAGTACTTC
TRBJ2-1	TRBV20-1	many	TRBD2	CSAVTSGSPRVQFF	TGCAGTGCTGTTACTAGCGGGAGTCCCCGGGTGCAGTTCTTC
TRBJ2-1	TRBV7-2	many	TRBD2	CASGGRADNEQFF	TGTGCCAGCGGCGGGAGGGCCGACAATGAGCAGTTCTTC
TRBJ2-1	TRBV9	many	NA	CASSVASNEQFF	TGTGCCAGCAGCGTAGCTAGCAATGAGCAGTTCTTC
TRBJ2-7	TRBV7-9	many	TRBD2	CASSAPGLAGAEQYF	TGTGCCAGCAGCGCACCGGGACTAGCGGGAGCCGAGCAGTACTTC
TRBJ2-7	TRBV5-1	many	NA	CASSPSRGRGETYEQYF	TGCGCCAGCAGCCCCTCCCGCGGAAGGGGGGAAACCTACGAGCAGTACTTC
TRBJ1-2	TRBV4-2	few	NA	CASSQDNAGIYGYTF	TGTGCCAGCAGCCAAGATAATGCCGGAATCTATGGCTACACCTTC
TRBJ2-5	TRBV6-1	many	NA	CASRLDRENQETQYF	TGTGCCAGCAGACTGGACAGAGAAAACCAAGAGACCCAGTACTTC
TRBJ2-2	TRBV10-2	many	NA	CASSYYGTPTGELFF	TGCGCCAGCAGTTACTACGGGACACCCACCGGGGAGCTGTTTTTT
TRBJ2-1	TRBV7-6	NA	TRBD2	CASSLNPDGRGYNGQFF	TGTGCCAGCAGCTTAAATCCCGACGGGAGGGGCTACAATGGGCAATTCTTC
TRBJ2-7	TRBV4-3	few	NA	CASSHQWTDASYEQYF	TGCGCCAGCAGCCATCAATGGACTGACGCCAGTTACGAGCAGTACTTC